This T cell receptor (beta chain) was identified during a study of T cells in Graves' hyperthyroidism and ophthalmopathy. Any patient presenting with uncontrolled infection, other autoimmune disease, pregnancy or lactation was left out. It was approximately 9.7 ml of fresh peripheral blood that supplied the PBMCs. Amplification of TCR beta CDR3 regions was performed using RNA transcripts as template. First-round RT-PCR with HTBI primers amplified the TCR CDR3 region. TCRdb re-analysed the multiplex PCR reads in MiXCR, keeping a single row per CDR3 protein. The sample includes fewer than 650,000 distinct CDR3 sequences, over 12% seen only once; the top ten take about 4.5%. Trimming pared 0 bases from V and 3 bases from J, leaving 9 bases between. CDR1 is MNHEY and CDR2 is SVGAGI in the germline V gene. CDR3 size: 15 residues. Study-wide results and caveats: Blood held most thyroid clonotypes expanded above 0.001 frequency.

In this sample, this clonotype turned up many times. Its antigen is unidentified. The TCR originated in a woman aged 40-49 years with Graves' ophthalmopathy. The chain carries TRBV6-5 and TRBJ1-3; D uncertain. Sample: blood. CDR3 sequence: CASSYSAAGGNTIYF. CDR3 coding DNA: TGTGCCAGCAGTTACTCGGCGGCAGGTGGAAACACCATATATTTT.